This passage covers 27 T cell receptor beta chains from one sample sequenced in a study of vaccination and CD4 T cells after COVID-19. For these TCRs, the target antigens are not known. Sample treatment: roughly 11-day PBMC culture with coronavirus spike peptide pools or control peptides (ViraFEST assay). Sequenced with the Oncomine TCR Beta short-read assay was DNA taken from cultured CD4+ T cells. TCRdb reanalysed the PCR reads using MiXCR and keeps one entry per CDR3 protein. The data hold over 10,000 distinct CDR3 sequences, with 53% observed a single time. What was sequenced was CD4+ T cells from blood, cultured in vitro. Every receptor here comes from a human donor who had recovered from COVID-19.

The J gene is TRBJ2-3, the V gene TRBV7-9; 9 positions match TRBD1. Trimming at V came to 4 bases and at J to 6 bases, leaving 5 bases not matched to a gene. This CDR3 comprises 14 residues. Germline CDR1 reads SEHNR; CDR2 reads FQNEAQ (reference sequence). The CDR3 nucleotides are TGTGCCAGCAGCTCGTACAGGGGGCAGGATACGCAGTATTTT. As protein: CASSSYRGQDTQYF.

This clonotype showed up just a few times. The chain combines TRBV19 with TRBJ1-2; D uncertain. The CDR3 is 12 residues long. The ends were cut back, 3 bases at V and 8 bases at J, with 10 bases in the middle. CDR1 LNHDA and CDR2 SQIVND come from the germline V gene (reference sequence). The CDR3 DNA is TGTGCCAGTAGTATGGGTGGGAGGGGCTACACCTTC. Translating gives CASSMGGRGYTF.

The chain uses TRBV24-1 and TRBJ2-1; weak D call: TRBD1 (5 bases). This CDR3 spans 14 amino acids. The V end lost 4 bases, the J end lost 4 bases, and 10 bases lay between the germline ends. In germline, CDR1 is KGHDR, CDR2 SFDVKD. CDR3 bases: TGTGCCACCAGTGACGGTGACAGTTACAATGAGCAGTTCTTC. This gives the protein CATSDGDSYNEQFF.

In DNA, the CDR3 is TGTGCCAGCAGCTTTGACAGGTTGTTGGAGACCCAGTACTTC. Its translation: CASSFDRLLETQYF. This chain uses TRBV7-9 with TRBJ2-5; a possible D gene is TRBD1 (6 bases). V lost 3 bases, J lost 5 bases, and 13 bases lay in between. The germline gives CDR1 SEHNR, CDR2 FQNEAQ (reference sequence). The CDR3 spans 14 residues.

The chain carries TRBV20-1 and TRBJ1-4; D call uncertain. Germline lookup yields CDR1 DFQATT and CDR2 SNEGSKA (reference sequence). The V end lost 6 bases, the J end lost 5 bases, and 16 bases lay between the germline ends. This CDR3 comprises 14 residues. CDR3 region: CSARARTGNEKLFF. The CDR3 nucleotides read TGCAGTGCCCGCGCCCGCACCGGGAATGAAAAACTGTTTTTT.

The chain has TRBV24-1 and TRBJ1-1; the D is unclear. This CDR3 contains 11 residues. The V gene's germline CDR1 is KGHDR and CDR2 SFDVKD. Trimming shortened V by 7 bases and J by 7 bases, and 9 bases separated the two germline ends. CDR3 coding DNA: TGTGCCACCAGGGCCGAAGGTGAAGCTTTCTTT. It specifies CATRAEGEAFF.

A few counts support this clonotype. V and J are TRBV27 and TRBJ1-2, with D perhaps TRBD1 (5 bases). V lost 7 bases and J lost 7, with 19 bases in between. This CDR3 spans 14 amino acids. Germline V gives CDR1 MNHEY, CDR2 SMNVEV (reference sequence). The CDR3 here is CASKKTGTQVGYTF. CDR3 bases: TGTGCCAGCAAAAAAACCGGGACCCAGGTTGGCTACACCTTC.

The chain uses TRBV6-1 and TRBJ1-5, with D perhaps matching TRBD1 (6 bases). This CDR3 contains 14 residues. Per germline, CDR1 MNHNS and CDR2 SASEGT. Between the trimmed V and J ends, which lost 8 bases and 7 bases, there was a span of 18 bases. The CDR3 DNA reads TGTGCCAGCGACACTTGGGGTCAGGGGCAGCCCCAGCATTTT. As protein: CASDTWGQGQPQHF.

This clonotype was found a few times. The chain couples TRBV20-1 to TRBJ1-1, with TRBD1 matching over 9 bases. The germline CDR1 and CDR2 sequences are DFQATT and SNEGSKA (reference sequence). V trimming: 4 bases; J trimming: 1 base; junction bases outside the gene matches: 16. The CDR3 consists of 18 residues. The CDR3 loop is CSATSPGTGWGGNTEAFF. The CDR3 DNA reads as TGCAGTGCTACCTCCCCCGGGACAGGGTGGGGGGGGAACACTGAAGCTTTCTTT.

The rearrangement joins TRBV24-1 to TRBJ2-1; the match to TRBD2 covers 12 bases. Per the germline V gene, CDR1 is KGHDR and CDR2 is SFDVKD. The CDR3 is 14 amino acids. Losses at the gene ends were 9 bases for V and 7 bases for J; bases not matched to a gene: 6. The CDR3 DNA is TGTGCCACCGCCACTAGCGGGGGGCGAAATGAGCAGTTCTTC. It codes for CATATSGGRNEQFF.

The chain employs TRBV20-1 and TRBJ1-1; 10 nucleotides agree with TRBD1. This CDR3 spans 16 amino acids. CDR1 and CDR2 (germline): DFQATT, SNEGSKA (reference sequence). The V and J ends lost 2 bases and 6 bases, in that order; junction bases with no gene match: 12. CDR3 amino acids: CSARSRSGTGVPEAFF. The CDR3 DNA follows: TGCAGTGCTAGATCTCGTTCCGGGACAGGGGTTCCTGAAGCTTTCTTT.

This clonotype was counted a single time. The rearrangement links TRBV30 to TRBJ1-1, with TRBD1 matching over 10 bases. This CDR3 has 13 amino acids. J gave up 5 bases and V 3 bases, and 3 bases lay outside the gene matches. CDR1 GTSNPN and CDR2 SVGIG come from the germline V gene (reference sequence). CDR3 nucleotide sequence: TGTGCCTGGAGGACAGGGGGCGGAACTGAAGCTTTCTTT. It codes for CAWRTGGGTEAFF.

The rearrangement uses TRBV20-1 and TRBJ2-5; D not resolved. Germline V lookup: CDR1 DFQATT, CDR2 SNEGSKA (reference sequence). V was clipped by 6 bases and J by 5 bases, with 22 bases between them. This CDR3 contains 15 residues. CDR3 amino acids: CSAPILVVGYETQYF. The CDR3, as DNA: TGCAGTGCGCCGATTCTCGTAGTCGGGTATGAGACCCAGTACTTC.

This chain links TRBV20-1 with TRBJ2-5; 15 bases align to TRBD2. Germline V gives CDR1 DFQATT, CDR2 SNEGSKA (reference sequence). Trimming cost V 6 bases and J 5 bases; bases outside gene matches: 1. This CDR3 comprises 13 residues. CDR3 bases: TGCAGTGCCGGACTAGCGGGGGGGGAGACCCAGTACTTC. This sequence encodes CSAGLAGGETQYF.

V gene TRBV6-5 combines with J gene TRBJ2-1; maybe TRBD2 (6 bases). V was shortened by 0 bases and J by 6 bases, with 9 bases between the two germline ends. This CDR3 comprises 14 residues. Germline CDR1 and CDR2: MNHEY and SVGAGI. The CDR3 region is CASSYSHGGNEQFF. CDR3 DNA: TGTGCCAGCAGTTACTCGCACGGGGGCAATGAGCAGTTCTTC.

The chain uses TRBV19 and TRBJ1-5; the match to TRBD1 covers 8 bases. CDR3 length equals 16 residues. J gave up 2 bases and V 7 bases, and 10 bases lay outside the gene matches. Germline V gene lookup returns CDR1 LNHDA and CDR2 SQIVND (reference sequence). The CDR3 sequence is CASTWTGRGGNQPQHF. The DNA of the CDR3 is TGTGCCAGTACCTGGACAGGGCGAGGGGGCAATCAGCCCCAGCATTTT. The full variable domain, completed using reference TRBV19 and TRBJ1-5, is DGGITQSPKYLFRKEGQNVTLSCEQNLNHDAMYWYRQDPGQGLRLIYYSQIVNDFQKGDIAEGYSVSREKKESFPLTVTSAQKNPTAFYLCASTWTGRGGNQPQHFGDGTRLSIL.

The table lists this clonotype with a few counts. The chain is built from TRBV20-1 and TRBJ1-2; D not certain. The CDR3 spans 16 residues. V gave up 1 base and J gave up 6 bases, with 21 bases separating them. Germline-derived CDR1 and CDR2 are DFQATT and SNEGSKA (reference sequence). DNA of the CDR3: TGCAGTGCTAGAGCAGGATCTCCCCGGGGATTAGATGGCTACACCTTC. Its translation: CSARAGSPRGLDGYTF.

V and J are TRBV2 and TRBJ2-5, with 9 bases identical to TRBD1. This CDR3 is 15 amino acids long. CDR1 and CDR2 from the germline V gene are SNHLY and FYNNEI. Unmatched junction bases numbered 8, after V lost 7 bases and J lost 2 bases. CDR3 amino acids: CASTEGDRGQETQYF. CDR3 sequence (DNA): TGTGCCAGCACCGAAGGCGACAGGGGGCAAGAGACCCAGTACTTC.

This clonotype was found a few times. V and J are TRBV20-1 and TRBJ2-3, with 11 bases fitting TRBD2. V lost 5 bases and J lost 3; bases outside the gene matches: 7. The CDR3 totals 15 residues. Germline V gene lookup returns CDR1 DFQATT and CDR2 SNEGSKA (reference sequence). The CDR3 loop is CSAGKASGGTDTQYF. DNA for the CDR3: TGCAGTGCTGGGAAAGCTAGCGGGGGGACAGATACGCAGTATTTT.

This rearrangement joins TRBV29-1 to TRBJ1-2; no clear D gene. V was clipped by 7 bases and J by 0 bases, with 9 bases between them. The CDR3 spans 12 residues. Germline CDR1 and CDR2: SQVTM and ANQGSEA. CDR3 sequence (DNA): TGCAGCGCCGAGGGCCCTAACTATGGCTACACCTTC. Protein: CSAEGPNYGYTF.

For this clonotype: A read error may account for a junction end that differs from germline. Here the CDR3 DNA reads TGCAGTGCTAGAGGAGCGGGGGGGCTTAGGGCATACGAGCGGTACTTC. This encodes CSARGAGGLRAYERYF. The chain combines TRBV20-1 with TRBJ2-7; 10 bases align to TRBD2. The CDR3 is 16 amino acids. The germline V gene has CDR1 DFQATT and CDR2 SNEGSKA (reference sequence).

The chain links TRBV19 to TRBJ1-2; maybe TRBD1 (5 bases). The germline V and J ends were trimmed by 3 bases and 4 bases, with 15 bases remaining between them. The germline V gene has CDR1 LNHDA and CDR2 SQIVND (reference sequence). This CDR3 is built from 15 residues. CDR3 loop: CASSMDIQLGYGYTF. In DNA, the CDR3 is TGTGCCAGTAGTATGGACATACAATTGGGCTATGGCTACACCTTC.

The chain combines TRBV2 with TRBJ1-2; D gene unclear. The CDR3 is made up of 14 amino acids. The germline V gene has CDR1 SNHLY and CDR2 FYNNEI. Trimming left V 0 bases short and J 1 base short, with 6 bases between. CDR3 sequence: CASSEAAVNYGYTF. Written as DNA, the CDR3 is TGTGCCAGCAGTGAAGCGGCAGTTAACTATGGCTACACCTTC.

This sequence joins TRBV24-1 and TRBJ2-2; unclear D gene. CDR1 and CDR2 (germline): KGHDR, SFDVKD. The CDR3 loop spans 14 amino acids. V was pared by 0 bases and J by 1 base, with 2 bases between. The chain's CDR3 is CATSDLVNTGELFF. CDR3 DNA sequence: TGTGCCACCAGTGATTTGGTGAACACCGGGGAGCTGTTTTTT.

V gene TRBV2 combines with J gene TRBJ2-3; D ambiguous. V lost 3 bases and J lost 5, with 18 bases in between. Germline V gene sequence: CDR1 SNHLY, CDR2 FYNNEI. There are 16 residues in the CDR3. As DNA, the CDR3 is TGTGCCAGCAGTGACCCAGGCCTTAGCCCGGGAGATACGCAGTATTTT. This encodes CASSDPGLSPGDTQYF.

CDR3 sequence: CATGPGGATDTQYF. CDR3 nucleotide sequence: TGTGCCACCGGTCCCGGGGGGGCGACAGATACGCAGTATTTT. The chain has TRBV15 and TRBJ2-3; TRBD2 agrees at 8 bases. Trimming removed 8 bases from V and 3 bases from J; junction bases left unmatched: 7. Looked up from germline, CDR1 is LNHNV and CDR2 is YYDKDF (reference sequence). The CDR3 sequence is 14 residues long.

This chain joins TRBV20-1 and TRBJ2-2; perhaps TRBD2 as D (5 bases). CDR1 DFQATT and CDR2 SNEGSKA come from the germline V gene (reference sequence). The CDR3 has 14 amino acids. Trimming took off 3 bases at V and 5 bases at J, with 13 bases between the two ends. The DNA of the CDR3 is TGCAGTGCTAGGACCCGCCGGGGAACCGGGGAGCTGTTTTTT. It yields the protein CSARTRRGTGELFF.